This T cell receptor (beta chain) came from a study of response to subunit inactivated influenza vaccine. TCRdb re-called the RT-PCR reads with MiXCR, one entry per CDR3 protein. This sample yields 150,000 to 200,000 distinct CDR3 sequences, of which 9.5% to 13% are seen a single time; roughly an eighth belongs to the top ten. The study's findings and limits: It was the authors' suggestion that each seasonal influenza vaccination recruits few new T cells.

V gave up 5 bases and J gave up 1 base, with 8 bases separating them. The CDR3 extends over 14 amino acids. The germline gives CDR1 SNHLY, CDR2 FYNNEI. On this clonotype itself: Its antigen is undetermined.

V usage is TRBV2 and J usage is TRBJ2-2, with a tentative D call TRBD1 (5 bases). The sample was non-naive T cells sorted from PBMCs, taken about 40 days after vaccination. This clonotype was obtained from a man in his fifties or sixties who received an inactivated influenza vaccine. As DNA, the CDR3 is TGTGCCAGCAGTCCGACAGTGAACACCGGGGAGCTGTTTTTT. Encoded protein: CASSPTVNTGELFF.